This T cell receptor beta chain came from a study of cytomegalovirus exposure and HLA in healthy donors. Study-level points and caveats: Prior analysis indicated that the majority of TCR beta V segments exhibited productivity approximately 90% or approximately 30% of the time.

About this clone: The antigen is unknown.

Germline V CDR1 and CDR2: LNHNV, YYDKDF (reference sequence). The CDR3 loop spans 16 amino acids. Trimming shortened V by 1 base and J by 1 base, and 12 bases separated the two germline ends. This PCR relied on a set of 60 Vbeta primers and 13 Jbeta primers. TCRdb keeps only in-frame clones here, not all; method: immunoSEQ multiplex PCR. This sample carries some 86,000 clones, roughly 83% of them seen once, and the ten largest clones take roughly 14%. The chain uses TRBV15 and TRBJ2-3, with D maybe TRBD2 (6 bases). This TCR derives from a middle-aged woman in good health and CMV-seropositive. The sequencing input was PBMCs. Here the CDR3 DNA reads TGTGCCACCAGCAGAGGCCCCGGGGGACGCACAGATACGCAGTATTTT. It specifies CATSRGPGGRTDTQYF.